Listed here are 7 T cell receptor beta chains from one sample, sequenced in a study of T cell responses to AZD1222 COVID-19 vaccine. Libraries were prepared by immunoSEQ multiplex PCR; TCRdb keeps only in-frame clonotypes and omits some of them. Of nearly 110,000 clones detected, less than 95% appear once; the ten largest clones hold under 8.5%. Source: peripheral blood, taken 28 days after the second AZD1222 dose. These receptors came from an adult who received the AZD1222 COVID-19 vaccine.

The rearrangement links TRBV18 to TRBJ1-2, with TRBD1 as a possible D gene (5 bases). V was trimmed by 3 bases and J by 0 bases, leaving 14 bases between them. This CDR3 region has 16 residues. Germline V gene data show CDR1 as KGHSH and CDR2 as LQKENI. In nucleotides, the CDR3 is TGTGCCAGCTCACCTGCTGCAGGGATTTCTAACTATGGCTACACCTTC. It encodes CASSPAAGISNYGYTF.

V and J are TRBV6-6 and TRBJ1-5; D may be TRBD1 (5 bases). The length of the CDR3 is 17 residues. The germline V gene encodes CDR1 MNHNY and CDR2 SVGAGI (reference sequence). V dropped 6 bases and J dropped 0 bases, with 18 bases sitting between them. The CDR3, as DNA: TGTGCCAGCAGCCGAACCGGGACGGCGGATAGCAATCAGCCCCAGCATTTT. Protein product: CASSRTGTADSNQPQHF.

The chain has TRBV25-1 and TRBJ2-4, with D uncertain. Germline loops: CDR1 MGHDK, CDR2 SYGVNS. The germline V and J ends were trimmed by 3 bases and 0 bases, with 9 bases remaining between them. This CDR3 has 15 amino acids. Here the CDR3 reads CASSEPSLAKNIQYF. DNA for the CDR3: TGTGCCAGCAGTGAGCCATCTTTAGCCAAAAACATTCAGTACTTC.

CDR3 amino acids: CASSPGLAGGTGELFF. CDR3 sequence (DNA): TGCGCCAGCAGCCCCGGACTAGCGGGGGGGACCGGGGAGCTGTTTTTT. The J gene is TRBJ2-2, the V gene TRBV5-1; 15 bases are a match to TRBD2. Germline assignment: CDR1 SGHRS and CDR2 YFSETQ. The CDR3 loop spans 16 amino acids. The ends lost 4 bases at V and 5 bases at J; junction bases unmatched: 3.

The V and J genes are TRBV5-1 and TRBJ2-5, with 7 positions matching TRBD1. The length of the CDR3 is 14 residues. V lost 3 bases and J lost 5; bases outside the gene matches: 7. CDR1 is SGHRS, CDR2 YFSETQ, per germline. In nucleotides, the CDR3 is TGCGCCAGCAGCTCTCAGGGGGTCAGGGAGACCCAGTACTTC. Protein product: CASSSQGVRETQYF.

This chain links TRBV6-1 with TRBJ1-5, with 10 bases lining up with TRBD1. CDR3 length: 14 amino acids. J lost 7 bases, V lost 3 bases, and 3 bases had no gene match. Per the germline V gene, CDR1 is MNHNS and CDR2 is SASEGT. In DNA, the CDR3 is TGTGCCAGCAGTGAGAGGGACAGGGGCCAGCCCCAGCATTTT. The encoded protein is CASSERDRGQPQHF.

The CDR3 is CASSDSQGMDTGELFF. CDR3 in DNA: TGTGCCAGCAGTGACTCACAGGGGATGGACACCGGGGAGCTGTTTTTT. V and J are TRBV6-4 and TRBJ2-2, with TRBD1 identical over 7 bases. Per the germline V gene, CDR1 is MRHNA and CDR2 is SNTAGT. The CDR3 spans 16 residues. V lost 0 bases to trimming and J lost 3 bases; unmatched junction nucleotides: 4.